Below, 9 T cell receptor beta chains from the same sample are listed, as sequenced in a study of blood T cell repertoires in COVID-19. The protocol was immunoSEQ multiplex PCR, while the TCRdb copy is restricted to in-frame clones and leaves out a portion. The table includes hundreds of thousands of clones, roughly 87% detected once. Source material: PBMCs or T cells enriched from blood (not recorded which). The origin of the receptors is a woman aged 18-29 years who had recovered from COVID-19.

The gene calls are TRBV11-2 and TRBJ2-7; D may be TRBD2 (7 bases). V was cut by 3 bases and J by 3 bases, with 12 bases left in between. From germline, CDR1 is SGHAT and CDR2 FQNNGV. This CDR3 is 14 amino acids long. This CDR3 reads CASSFGGTSYEQYF. The DNA of the CDR3 is TGTGCCAGCAGCTTCGGGGGGACAAGCTACGAGCAGTACTTC.

The chain uses TRBV4-2 and TRBJ1-2, with 9 positions matching TRBD1. Germline values: CDR1 LGHNA, CDR2 YNFKEQ. The CDR3 sequence is 17 residues long. With 0 bases clipped from V and 1 base from J, the junction kept 6 bases outside the gene matches. The CDR3 loop is CASSQDLGTGYNYGYTF. CDR3 coding DNA: TGTGCCAGCAGCCAAGATCTCGGGACAGGGTATAACTATGGCTACACCTTC.

The genes are TRBV6-5 and TRBJ1-6; D is undetermined. Trimming removed 2 bases from V and 8 bases from J, with 10 bases in between. Germline CDR1 MNHEY, CDR2 SVGAGI. The CDR3 runs 14 residues. CDR3 DNA: TGTGCCAGCAGTTACGTGGAGAGGGATTCACCCCTCCACTTT. Residues: CASSYVERDSPLHF.

The CDR3 region is CASSFRDRFTEAFF. In DNA form, the CDR3 reads TGTGCCAGCAGTTTTCGAGACAGATTCACTGAAGCTTTCTTT. V gene TRBV27 combines with J gene TRBJ1-1; perhaps TRBD1 as D (5 bases). The CDR3 extends over 14 amino acids. The V gene's germline CDR1 is MNHEY and CDR2 SMNVEV (reference sequence). The germline V and J ends were trimmed by 3 bases and 4 bases, with 12 bases remaining between them.

V is TRBV9 and J is TRBJ1-1; D is undetermined. CDR1 and CDR2 (germline): SGDLS, YYNGEE. With 0 bases removed from V and 3 bases from J, the gap between germline ends came to 6 bases. The CDR3 extends over 13 amino acids. CDR3 protein: CASSVADYTEAFF. The CDR3 DNA sequence: TGTGCCAGCAGCGTAGCGGACTACACTGAAGCTTTCTTT.

In its sample, this clone was seen a few times. The chain uses TRBV6-5 and TRBJ1-1; no reliable D call. The length of the CDR3 is 15 residues. The germline V and J ends were trimmed by 0 bases and 1 base, with 9 bases remaining between them. Germline V gene sequence: CDR1 MNHEY, CDR2 SVGAGI. The CDR3 DNA follows: TGTGCCAGCAGTTACTCGCGGCGCGGGAACACTGAAGCTTTCTTT. Translation: CASSYSRRGNTEAFF.

The CDR3 protein is CASSSGTGRSTDTQYF. The DNA of the CDR3 is TGTGCCAGCAGCTCCGGGACAGGGCGGTCCACAGATACGCAGTATTTT. J is TRBJ2-3 and V is TRBV5-6; the match to TRBD1 covers 9 bases. With V trimmed by 3 bases and J by 2 bases, 7 bases remained unmatched. CDR3 length: 16 residues. The germline V gene encodes CDR1 SGHDT and CDR2 YYEEEE. Based on the CDR3 plus reference TRBV5-6 and TRBJ2-3, the full variable domain is DAGVTQSPTHLIKTRGQQVTLRCSPKSGHDTVSWYQQALGQGPQFIFQYYEEEERQRGNFPDRFSGHQFPNYSSELNVNALLLGDSALYLCASSSGTGRSTDTQYFGPGTRLTVL.

The V call is TRBV4-3, the J call TRBJ1-6; a weak D match, TRBD1 (6 bases). CDR1 is LGHNA and CDR2 is YSLEER in the germline V gene. This CDR3 is built from 16 residues. V was cut by 0 bases and J by 10 bases, with 16 bases left in between. The CDR3 DNA is TGCGCCAGCAGCCAAGACAGGGCAGCACAGGGCTCACCCCTCCACTTT. Amino acids: CASSQDRAAQGSPLHF.

The gene calls are TRBV28 and TRBJ1-2, with a tentative D call TRBD1 (5 bases). With 3 bases removed from V and 5 bases from J, the gap between germline ends came to 7 bases. Germline CDR1 reads MDHEN; CDR2 reads SYDVKM. The CDR3 has 12 residues. As DNA, the CDR3 is TGTGCCAGCAGTTTTACAGGATATGGCTACACCTTC. Protein sequence: CASSFTGYGYTF.